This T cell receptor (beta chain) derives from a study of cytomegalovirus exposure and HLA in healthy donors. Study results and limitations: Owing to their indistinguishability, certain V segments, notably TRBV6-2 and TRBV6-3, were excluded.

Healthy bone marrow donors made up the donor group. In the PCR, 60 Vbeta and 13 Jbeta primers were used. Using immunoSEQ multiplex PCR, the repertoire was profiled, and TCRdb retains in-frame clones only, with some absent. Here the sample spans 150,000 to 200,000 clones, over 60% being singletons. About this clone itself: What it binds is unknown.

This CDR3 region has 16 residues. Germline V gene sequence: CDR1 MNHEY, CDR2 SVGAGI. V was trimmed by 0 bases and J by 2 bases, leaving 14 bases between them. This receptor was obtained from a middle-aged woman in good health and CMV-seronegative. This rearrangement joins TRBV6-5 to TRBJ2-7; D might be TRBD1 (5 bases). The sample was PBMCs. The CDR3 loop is CASSYSVGRAPYEQYF. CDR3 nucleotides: TGTGCCAGCAGTTACTCGGTTGGCAGGGCCCCCTACGAGCAGTACTTC.